The TCR beta chain described here comes from a study of T cells in localized non-small cell lung cancer. Method: immunoSEQ multiplex PCR; TCRdb's copy keeps in-frame clones and lacks some. The sample holds about 75,000 clones, around 80% seen once. As for this clone: Its specificity is not known.

Per the germline V gene, CDR1 is SGHVS and CDR2 is FQNEAQ. V shed 8 bases and J 6 bases; nucleotides not matched to a gene: 6. The CDR3 is 12 residues long. Study findings and constraints: There was an association of higher blood T cell density with longer overall survival.

The starting material was peripheral blood, obtained before any cancer treatment. This sequence joins TRBV7-8 and TRBJ2-7; TRBD1 agrees at 8 bases. The TCR originated in a female donor over 55 with stage I lung adenocarcinoma. DNA of the CDR3: TGTGCCAGCGGGACAGGACGAGGCGAGCAGTACTTC. Protein: CASGTGRGEQYF.